This T cell receptor beta chain originates from a study of T-cell memory formation after mild COVID-19. This clonotype was observed many times. Its antigen is currently unknown. This CDR3 region has 14 residues. V lost 3 bases to trimming and J lost 7 bases; unmatched junction nucleotides: 4. Study-wide results and caveats: Contracting CD4+ clones were located mainly in CM and EM, and CD8+ clones in EMRA. The study found balanced CD4/CD8 in clones contracting day 15 to 85 and a CD4+ lean in later expanders.

TCRdb reanalysed the 5' RACE reads using MiXCR and keeps one entry per CDR3 protein. This sample carries around 450,000 distinct CDR3 sequences, 20% to 25% of them seen once, and the ten largest clones take 8.5% to 10%. Sequencing was carried out using PBMCs or a T cell subset sorted from them (not recorded which). The chain carries TRBV12-3 or TRBV12-4 and TRBJ2-7, with 12 nucleotides matching TRBD2. The TCR originated in an adult woman who had mild COVID-19 (a few samples of this study predate the infection). Cell type and time point are not known. This chain's CDR3 is CASSLTSGGAEQYF. Here the CDR3 DNA reads TGTGCCAGCAGTTTGACTAGCGGGGGCGCGGAGCAGTACTTC.